A single sample gave rise to the 11 T cell receptor beta chains below, sequenced in a study of response to subunit inactivated influenza vaccine. One entry per CDR3 protein results from TCRdb running MiXCR on the RT-PCR reads. The data hold approximately 700,000 distinct CDR3 sequences, with around a sixth observed a single time. The sample consisted of PBMCs from blood, taken approximately 13 days after vaccination. The receptors here all came from a man aged 45-65 years who received an inactivated influenza vaccine.

CDR3 bases: TGTGCCAGCATCCCCCGTCCTGGCACAGATACGCAGTATTTT. Translating it yields CASIPRPGTDTQYF. The chain couples TRBV6-1 to TRBJ2-3; no clear D. Trimming took off 7 bases at V and 1 base at J, with 12 bases between the two ends. This CDR3 is built from 14 residues. Per the germline V gene, CDR1 is MNHNS and CDR2 is SASEGT.

Only a few counts were recorded for this clonotype. The chain couples TRBV18 to TRBJ2-2; TRBD1 aligns across 10 bases. With 2 bases clipped from V and 4 bases from J, the junction kept 7 bases outside the gene matches. The germline gives CDR1 KGHSH, CDR2 LQKENI. This CDR3 spans 17 amino acids. The CDR3 DNA reads TGTGCCAGCTCACCATCGACAGGGGGCTCGAGCACCGGGGAGCTGTTTTTT. Residues: CASSPSTGGSSTGELFF.

The genes are TRBV20-1 and TRBJ2-5, with a possible D match to TRBD2 (5 bases). Trimming took 6 bases from V and 4 from J, leaving 12 bases between them. The CDR3 has 12 residues. CDR1 is DFQATT, CDR2 SNEGSKA, per germline (reference sequence). This chain's CDR3 is CSANGLGETQYF. The CDR3 DNA sequence: TGCAGTGCCAATGGACTTGGAGAGACCCAGTACTTC.

The rearrangement joins TRBV10-3 to TRBJ2-7; 8 bases agree with TRBD2. The CDR3 contains 15 residues. Germline V gene lookup returns CDR1 ENHRY and CDR2 SYGVKD. V dropped 0 bases and J dropped 3; count of bases not matched to a gene: 4. As DNA, the CDR3 is TGTGCCATCAGTGAGTCGAGCGGGGGTCTCTACGAGCAGTACTTC. Translation gives CAISESSGGLYEQYF.

This chain uses TRBV12-3 or TRBV12-4 with TRBJ2-1; 9 bases align to TRBD2. The V and J ends lost 3 bases and 9 bases, in that order; junction bases with no gene match: 12. This CDR3 is 16 amino acids long. The CDR3, as DNA: TGTGCCAGCAGTTTGGGGACGGCCGGACTAGCGCTTGAGCAGTTCTTC. Residues: CASSLGTAGLALEQFF.

This clonotype occurred a few times. The rearrangement links TRBV4-1 to TRBJ2-5; D is ambiguous. CDR1 and CDR2 from the germline V gene are MGHRA and YSYEKL. The CDR3 is made up of 17 amino acids. V was pared by 0 bases and J by 0 bases, with 14 bases between. As DNA, the CDR3 is TGCGCCAGCAGCCAAGATCCTCCAACTACGTACCAAGAGACCCAGTACTTC. This gives the protein CASSQDPPTTYQETQYF.

This clonotype was detected a few times. The genes are TRBV24-1 and TRBJ1-4, with 8 bases that match TRBD1. This CDR3 has 15 residues. Germline CDR1 KGHDR, CDR2 SFDVKD. V shed 7 bases, J shed 7 bases, and the junction held 10 bases outside the gene matches. The CDR3, as DNA: TGTGCCACCAGCAGCGGACAGGGCGCGGCTGAAAAACTGTTTTTT. It codes for CATSSGQGAAEKLFF.

The rearrangement links TRBV5-1 to TRBJ2-3; unclear D gene. The CDR3 loop spans 12 amino acids. Germline V lookup: CDR1 SGHRS, CDR2 YFSETQ. V was shortened by 1 base and J by 6 bases, with 6 bases between the two germline ends. CDR3 sequence reads: CASSLTFDTQYF. CDR3 nucleotides: TGCGCCAGCAGCTTGACCTTCGATACGCAGTATTTT.

The chain recombines TRBV4-2 with TRBJ2-7, with 11 bases matching TRBD2. Trimming cost V 1 base and J 6 bases; bases outside gene matches: 5. The germline V gene has CDR1 LGHNA and CDR2 YNFKEQ. CDR3 length equals 15 residues. CDR3 DNA sequence: TGTGCCAGCAGCCAAGTAGCGGGGGGGCCACGCGAGCAGTACTTC. Protein: CASSQVAGGPREQYF.

This rearrangement joins TRBV5-6 to TRBJ2-7; no definite D call. The CDR3 is 17 amino acids. CDR1 SGHDT and CDR2 YYEEEE come from the germline V gene. Trimming cost V 3 bases and J 3 bases, with 22 bases left between them. The CDR3 DNA sequence: TGTGCCAGCAGCTCTTCGACCGGCCGCCCTACTCTCTACGAGCAGTACTTC. Translated, it gives CASSSSTGRPTLYEQYF.

This clonotype appeared a single time. The chain employs TRBV7-9 and TRBJ2-1; D is uncertain. With 11 bases removed from V and 11 bases from J, the gap between germline ends came to 22 bases. Germline CDR1 SEHNR, CDR2 FQNEAQ (reference sequence). This CDR3 has 13 amino acids. This chain's CDR3 is CAGESWRLTQQFF. Written as DNA, the CDR3 is TGTGCCGGAGAATCCTGGCGGCTGACCCAGCAGTTCTTC.